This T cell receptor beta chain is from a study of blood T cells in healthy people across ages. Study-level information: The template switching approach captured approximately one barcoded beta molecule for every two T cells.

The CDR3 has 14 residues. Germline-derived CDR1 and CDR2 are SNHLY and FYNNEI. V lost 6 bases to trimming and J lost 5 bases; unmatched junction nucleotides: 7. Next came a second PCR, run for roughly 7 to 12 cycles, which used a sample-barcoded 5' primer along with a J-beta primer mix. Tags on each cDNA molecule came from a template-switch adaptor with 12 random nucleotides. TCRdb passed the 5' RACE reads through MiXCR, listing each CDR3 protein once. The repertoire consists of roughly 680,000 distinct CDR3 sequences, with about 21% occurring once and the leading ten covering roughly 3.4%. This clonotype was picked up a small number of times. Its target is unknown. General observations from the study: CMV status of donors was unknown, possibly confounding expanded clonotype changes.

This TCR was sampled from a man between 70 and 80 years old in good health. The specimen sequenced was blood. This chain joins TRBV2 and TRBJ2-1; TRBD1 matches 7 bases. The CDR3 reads CASRGQGVNNEQFF. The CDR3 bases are TGTGCCAGCAGGGGCCAGGGGGTGAACAATGAGCAGTTCTTC.